This T cell receptor (beta chain) is from a study of blood T cell repertoires in COVID-19. Study-level background: Acute and convalescent COVID-19 specimens originated in the United States, Italy and Spain.

Original processing notes: Using reference gene primer amplification, nucleated cell counts were estimated. Measured with immunoSEQ multiplex PCR; TCRdb has only the in-frame clones, and not every one. V and J calls plus clone size are reproduced from that table; the DNA served to infer D and trimming. The sample consists of around 45,000 clones, around 79% of them appearing once. CDR1 and CDR2 (germline): DFQATT, SNEGSKA (reference sequence). V dropped 6 bases and J dropped 9; count of bases not matched to a gene: 5. The CDR3 has 11 residues. Sequencing was carried out using peripheral blood. The receptor was derived from an elderly woman with acute or convalescent COVID-19. The chain has TRBV20-1 and TRBJ2-3, with TRBD1 matching over 8 bases. The CDR3 reads CSAPDRVTQYF. The DNA of the CDR3 is TGCAGTGCCCCGGACAGGGTGACGCAGTATTTT.